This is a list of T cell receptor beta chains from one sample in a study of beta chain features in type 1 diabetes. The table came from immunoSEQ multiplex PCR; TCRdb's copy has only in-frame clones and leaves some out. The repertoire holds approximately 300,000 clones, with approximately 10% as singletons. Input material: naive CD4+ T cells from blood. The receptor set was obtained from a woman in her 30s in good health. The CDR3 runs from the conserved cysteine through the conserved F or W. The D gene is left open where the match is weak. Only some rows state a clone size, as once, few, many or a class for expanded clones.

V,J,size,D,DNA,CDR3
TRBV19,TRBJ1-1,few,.,TGTGCCAGTAGTATAGTCTGGCAGATGAACACTGAAGCTTTCTTT,CASSIVWQMNTEAFF
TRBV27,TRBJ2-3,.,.,TGTGCCAGCAGTTTCAAGAGGGCAGATACGCAGTATTTT,CASSFKRADTQYF
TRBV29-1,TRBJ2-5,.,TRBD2,TGCAGCGTTGGCTCGGGACTAGCGGGAGAAGAGACCCAGTACTTC,CSVGSGLAGEETQYF
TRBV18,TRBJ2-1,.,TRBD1,TGTGCCAGCTCCCCAGGAAAGGGGGCGGGTGAGCAGTTCTTC,CASSPGKGAGEQFF
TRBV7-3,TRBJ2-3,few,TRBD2,TGTGCCAGCAGCTCGCAACCGCGGCTGCGGGAGGGCCACCCCGCGGGCACAGATACGCAGTATTTT,CASSSQPRLREGHPAGTDTQYF
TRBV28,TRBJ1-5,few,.,TGTGCCGCAAGGGCCCGGGGGAATCAGCCCCAGCATTTT,CAARARGNQPQHF
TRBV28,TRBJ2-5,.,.,TGTGCCAGCAGTTTAAGTCCAGGCCTGTACCAAGAGACCCAGTACTTC,CASSLSPGLYQETQYF
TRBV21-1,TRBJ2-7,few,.,TGTGCCAGCAGCAAAGTCGGGGGGGATTCCTACGAGCAGTACTTC,CASSKVGGDSYEQYF
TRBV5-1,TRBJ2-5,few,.,TGCGCCAGCAGCTTGGAAGGGCTAGCCGGTGTACAAGAGACCCAGTACTTC,CASSLEGLAGVQETQYF
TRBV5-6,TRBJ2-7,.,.,TGTGCCAGCAGCTTATTCGCTAGCGCCTCCTACGAGCAGTACTTC,CASSLFASASYEQYF
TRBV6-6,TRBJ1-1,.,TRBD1,TGTGCCAGCAGCGCACGTACACAGGGGGTGAACACTGAAGCTTTCTTT,CASSARTQGVNTEAFF
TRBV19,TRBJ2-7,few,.,TGTGCCAGTAGTAGGGGCGGGACTTCCTACGAGCAGTACTTC,CASSRGGTSYEQYF
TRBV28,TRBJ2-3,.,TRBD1,TGTGCCAACCAGGGACAGGGAAGCACAGATACGCAGTATTTT,CANQGQGSTDTQYF
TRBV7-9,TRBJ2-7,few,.,TGTGCCAGCGGGAGGCTTGGTTCCTACGAGCAGTACTTC,CASGRLGSYEQYF
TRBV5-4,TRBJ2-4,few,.,TGTGCCAGCAGCTCATGGGGCCGTGGCATTCAGTACTTC,CASSSWGRGIQYF
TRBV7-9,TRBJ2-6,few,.,TGTGCCAGCAGCTTAGCGTTGGCGGCGATCCTGGCTTTC,CASSLALAAILAF
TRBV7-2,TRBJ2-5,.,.,TGTGCCAGCAGCTTCGACAGGCAACAAGAGACCCAGTACTTC,CASSFDRQQETQYF
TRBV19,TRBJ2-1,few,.,TGTGCCAGTGGTCAGTTATCGCCCTACAATGAGCAGTTCTTC,CASGQLSPYNEQFF
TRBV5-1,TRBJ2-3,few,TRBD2,TGCGCCAGCAGCCCCGGGGGGACAGATACGCAGTATTTT,CASSPGGTDTQYF
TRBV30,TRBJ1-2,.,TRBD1,TGTGCCTGGAGTGTAAACAGCGGGTGGGCAGGGGGTGGCTACACCTTC,CAWSVNSGWAGGGYTF
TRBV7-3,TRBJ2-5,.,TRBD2,TGTGCCAGCAGCTTAAGTGGGACTAGCAGCTTGGGGACCCAGTACTTC,CASSLSGTSSLGTQYF
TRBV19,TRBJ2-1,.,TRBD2,TGTGCCAGTAATCGAGCGGGAGGGTACAATGAGCAGTTCTTC,CASNRAGGYNEQFF
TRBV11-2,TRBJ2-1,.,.,TGTGCCAGCAGCTCCCAATTACCGGGAAACAATGAGCAGTTCTTC,CASSSQLPGNNEQFF
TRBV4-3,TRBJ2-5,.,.,TGCGCCAGCAGCCAGGGGAGCTCCTCCTCCGGGACCCAGTACTTC,CASSQGSSSSGTQYF
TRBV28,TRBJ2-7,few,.,TGTGCCAGCAGCAGGGGTACCTACGAGCAGTACTTC,CASSRGTYEQYF
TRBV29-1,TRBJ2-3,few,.,TGCAGCGCACGACCCGCGCAGGGGAGAACAGATACGCAGTATTTT,CSARPAQGRTDTQYF
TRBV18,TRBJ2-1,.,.,TGTGCCAGCTCACCTCTGCCTAACGTGGTTTACAATGAGCAGTTCTTC,CASSPLPNVVYNEQFF
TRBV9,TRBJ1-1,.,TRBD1,TGTGCCAGCAGCGCGCGACAGGGGAACACTGAAGCTTTCTTT,CASSARQGNTEAFF
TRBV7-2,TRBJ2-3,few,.,TGTGCCAGCAGCTTAACCGGGGGCACAGATACGCAGTATTTT,CASSLTGGTDTQYF
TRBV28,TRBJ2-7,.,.,TGTGCCAGCAGTTCGAGTGGAGAAGGAGGAAACTCCTACGAGCAGTACTTC,CASSSSGEGGNSYEQYF
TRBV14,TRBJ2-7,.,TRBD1,TGTGCCAGCAGCCAAGTCCTGGGGACAGGGAAATACGAGCAGTACTTC,CASSQVLGTGKYEQYF
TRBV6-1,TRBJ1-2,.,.,TGTGCCAGCAGTCTATCCACTAACTATGGCTACACCTTC,CASSLSTNYGYTF
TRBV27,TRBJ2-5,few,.,TGTGCCAGCAGTTCTACGAGCCAAGAGACCCAGTACTTC,CASSSTSQETQYF
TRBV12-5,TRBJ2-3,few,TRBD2,TGTGCTAGTGGGACCTCGGGCGGGAGAAGGTCAGATACGCAGTATTTT,CASGTSGGRRSDTQYF
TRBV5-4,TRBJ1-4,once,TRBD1,TGTGCCAGCAGCCAGACAGGGGCTGGTGAAAAACTGTTTTTT,CASSQTGAGEKLFF